The next 19 T cell receptor beta chains were all read from a single sample in a study of T cells expressing NK-cell markers. TCRdb re-called the 5' RACE reads; every CDR3 protein appears as one record, without DNA. This listing includes about 160,000 distinct CDR3 sequences. The sample consisted of blood T cells: a sorted CD56 or NKG2C T cell subset, CD4+ or CD8+ T cells, or bulk PBMC T cells (not recorded which). The source is a woman between 18 and 75 years old in good health.

The rearrangement uses TRBV5-6 and TRBJ2-5; without DNA, the TCRdb call of TRBD1 cannot be checked. CDR1 and CDR2 (germline): SGHDT, YYEEEE. The CDR3 has 16 amino acids. CDR3 loop: CASSSPLQGAGETQYF.

This rearrangement joins TRBV19 to TRBJ2-1; with no DNA, the TCRdb D assignment of TRBD2 cannot be verified. The germline V gene encodes CDR1 LNHDA and CDR2 SQIVND (reference sequence). The CDR3 runs to 14 residues. CDR3 amino acids: CASTGLAGGDEQFF.

V is TRBV12-3 or TRBV12-4 and J is TRBJ2-7; TCRdb's D gene call, TRBD1, goes unchecked for lack of DNA. The CDR3 runs to 16 residues. The CDR3 sequence: CASSLGSQDRYYEQYF.

The V gene is TRBV3-1, the J gene TRBJ2-1; TCRdb's D gene call, TRBD2, goes unchecked for lack of DNA. CDR1 LGHDT and CDR2 YNNKEL come from the germline V gene (reference sequence). The CDR3 loop spans 15 amino acids. The CDR3 loop is CASRRTSGIYNEQFF.

The chain couples TRBV14 to TRBJ2-1; no DNA is available, so the TRBD1 call from TCRdb remains unchecked. This CDR3 is 13 amino acids long. The V gene's germline CDR1 is SGHDN and CDR2 FVKESK. Here the CDR3 reads CASSPGPYNEQFF.

The chain links TRBV7-6 to TRBJ2-1; the D call of TRBD1 rests on TCRdb alone, since no DNA is present to check it. CDR3 length equals 13 residues. Germline V lookup: CDR1 SGHVS, CDR2 FNYEAQ. The chain's CDR3 is CASSIDRINEQFF.

The rearrangement uses TRBV7-2 and TRBJ2-7; there is no DNA to check the TCRdb D call of TRBD1. This CDR3 has 13 residues. The germline V gene has CDR1 SGHTA and CDR2 FQGNSA. The CDR3 reads CASSPSSGVEQYF.

The rearrangement uses TRBV5-1 and TRBJ2-2. CDR3 length: 14 residues. CDR1 and CDR2 (germline): SGHRS, YFSETQ. The CDR3 here is CASRAVVGTGELFF.

The chain joins TRBV20-1 to TRBJ2-7. Germline lookup yields CDR1 DFQATT and CDR2 SNEGSKA (reference sequence). The CDR3 spans 16 residues. The CDR3 spells CSARDPSGHLNYEQYF.

The chain employs TRBV30 and TRBJ2-2; the TCRdb call, TRBD2, lacks DNA for checking. CDR1 is GTSNPN, CDR2 SVGIG, per germline (reference sequence). This CDR3 has 16 residues. The CDR3 region is CAWSLGTSGSPGELFF.

The rearrangement links TRBV3-1 to TRBJ1-1; TCRdb's assignment of TRBD1 cannot be checked, as there is no DNA. Germline V gene data show CDR1 as LGHDT and CDR2 as YNNKEL (reference sequence). The CDR3 runs 14 residues. The CDR3 here is CASSQTAQKTEAFF.

The V gene is TRBV10-3, the J gene TRBJ1-5. The CDR3 is made up of 15 amino acids. Germline values: CDR1 ENHRY, CDR2 SYGVKD. CDR3 sequence: CAISESPPGNQPQHF.

V gene TRBV5-1 combines with J gene TRBJ2-7; TCRdb returns TRBD1, unconfirmable since there is no DNA. Germline V CDR1 and CDR2: SGHRS, YFSETQ. This CDR3 has 15 residues. The CDR3 protein is CASSLGRDSPYEQYF.

The chain employs TRBV5-1 and TRBJ1-1; as DNA is missing, the TRBD1 call by TCRdb cannot be tested. The germline gives CDR1 SGHRS, CDR2 YFSETQ. The CDR3 is 16 amino acids. The CDR3 loop reads CASSLDGQGAGTEAFF.

The chain joins TRBV15 to TRBJ1-3. Germline CDR1 reads LNHNV; CDR2 reads YYDKDF (reference sequence). CDR3 length equals 16 residues. The CDR3 reads CATSSSGVYSGNTIYF. Full variable domain (remainder filled in from reference TRBV15 and TRBJ1-3): DAMVIQNPRYQVTQFGKPVTLSCSQTLNHNVMYWYQQKSSQAPKLLFHYYDKDFNNEADTPDNFQSRRPNTSFCFLDIRSPGLGDTAMYLCATSSSGVYSGNTIYFGEGSWLTVV.

The gene calls are TRBV7-2 and TRBJ2-3; checking the TCRdb D call of TRBD1 is not possible without DNA. The V gene's germline CDR1 is SGHTA and CDR2 FQGNSA. The CDR3 is 15 amino acids. CDR3 in amino acids: CASSFSGTNTDTQYF.

V and J are TRBV2 and TRBJ2-3. The CDR3 contains 12 residues. Germline V gene data show CDR1 as SNHLY and CDR2 as FYNNEI. The CDR3 region is CASSDNPNTQYF.

The J gene is TRBJ1-1, the V gene TRBV6-7; the D call of TRBD1 rests on TCRdb alone, since no DNA is present to check it. TRBV6-7 is recorded as an ORF, its role being uncertain. The CDR3 runs to 12 residues. The CDR3 reads CASSYGQGRAFF.

This chain links TRBV20-1 with TRBJ1-1; TCRdb returns TRBD1, unconfirmable since there is no DNA. The CDR3 length is 14 residues. The germline gives CDR1 DFQATT, CDR2 SNEGSKA (reference sequence). The CDR3 loop is CSARGRGRETEAFF.